The entry below gives a single T cell receptor beta chain sequence along with its context. These data are taken from a study of blood T cell repertoires in COVID-19. Study as a whole: Samples representing acute and convalescent COVID-19 were sourced from the United States, Italy and Spain. Sources were T cells, B-cell-depleted T cells, or PBMCs; the material itself was cDNA or gDNA.

Per the original data handling: For nucleated cells, counts were estimated from reference gene primer amplification. Repertoires were generated with immunoSEQ multiplex PCR, while TCRdb's copy carries only in-frame clones and drops some. That table furnishes V, J and clone size, whereas the DNA furnished D and trimming. The table lists just over 95,000 clones, 82% of them singletons. Germline V lookup: CDR1 SGHDT, CDR2 YYEEEE. The V end lost 0 bases, the J end lost 8 bases, and 13 bases lay between the germline ends. The CDR3 totals 14 residues. This rearrangement joins TRBV5-6 to TRBJ2-3; the D gene is possibly TRBD1 (6 bases). This clonotype was obtained from a man at least 80 years old with acute or convalescent COVID-19. What was sequenced was peripheral blood. In DNA form, the CDR3 reads TGTGCCAGCAGCTTGGCCCAGGGGAAAGGTACGCAGTATTTT. It is translated as CASSLAQGKGTQYF.